This T cell receptor (beta chain) is drawn from a study of blood T cells in healthy people across ages. Study-level points and caveats: The diversity estimates, figures obtained from one million T cells, were considered underestimates. Long-lived donors had more naive CD4+ cells and higher diversity than aged donors. The recorded TCR beta diversity per million T cells decreased in a roughly linear manner with age.

As concerns this clonotype: Its antigen is unknown.

A second PCR of 7 to 11 cycles used a sample-barcoded 5' primer and a J-beta primer mix. Individual samples furnished no less than 3 million CDR3-containing paired-end reads apiece. TCRdb used MiXCR to reprocess the 5' RACE reads, holding one entry per CDR3 protein. The sample consists of 1.5 million to 2 million distinct CDR3 sequences, roughly 50% of them appearing once. Germline V gene sequence: CDR1 DFQATT, CDR2 SNEGSKA (reference sequence). The CDR3 totals 15 residues. The sequence came from a woman aged 40 to 50 in good health. Sequencing was done on a sample of blood. The chain uses TRBV20-1 and TRBJ2-5; TRBD2 is a possible D gene (6 bases). The J call is uncertain, as TRBJ2-7 better fits the DNA end. Here the CDR3 DNA reads TGCAGTGCTAGAGATACGACTAGAGGTTTCTACGAGCAGTACTTC. It encodes CSARDTTRGFYEQYF.